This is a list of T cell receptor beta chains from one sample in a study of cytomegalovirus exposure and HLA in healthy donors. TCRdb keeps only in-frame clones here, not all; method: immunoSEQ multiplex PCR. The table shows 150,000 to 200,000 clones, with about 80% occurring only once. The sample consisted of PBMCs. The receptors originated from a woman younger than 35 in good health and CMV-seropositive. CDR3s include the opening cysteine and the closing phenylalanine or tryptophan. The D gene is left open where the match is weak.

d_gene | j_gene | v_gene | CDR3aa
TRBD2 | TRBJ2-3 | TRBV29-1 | CSVVKAGGSTDTQYF
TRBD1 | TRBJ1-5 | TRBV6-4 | CATTGAYQPQHF
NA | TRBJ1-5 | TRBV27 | CASVPVAGDSNQPQHF
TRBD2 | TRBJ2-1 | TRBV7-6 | CASSSRGGGINEQFF
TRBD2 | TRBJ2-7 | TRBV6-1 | CASVAGGVYEQYF
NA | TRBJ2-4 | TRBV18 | CASSPPLAGPVAKNIQYF
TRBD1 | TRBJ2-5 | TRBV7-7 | CASSLRQGPETQYF
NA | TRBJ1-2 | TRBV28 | CASRPLVVSYGYTF
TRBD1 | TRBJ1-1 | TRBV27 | CATRQGFGTEAFF
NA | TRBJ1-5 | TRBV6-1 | CASKSWQKSPQHF
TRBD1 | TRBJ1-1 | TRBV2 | CASRQGGTEAFF
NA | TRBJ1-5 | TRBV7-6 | CASSKERGDPQHF
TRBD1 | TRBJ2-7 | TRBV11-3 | CASSLDRGTGLLSYEQYF
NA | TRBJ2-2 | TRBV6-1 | CASSERSQVGRELFF
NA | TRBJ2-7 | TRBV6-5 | CASSPPGSPSYEQYF
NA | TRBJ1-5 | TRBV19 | CASTLRDWRKESNQPQHF
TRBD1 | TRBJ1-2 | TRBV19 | CASNTGQTLKYGYTF
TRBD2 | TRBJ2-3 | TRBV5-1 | CASSPGLAGTDTQYF
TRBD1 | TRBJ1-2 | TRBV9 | CASSGGQLRYGYTF
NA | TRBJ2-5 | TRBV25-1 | CASSEAGTGKETQYF
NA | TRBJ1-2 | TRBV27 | CASSPRGGRHGYTF
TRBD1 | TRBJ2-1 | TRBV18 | CASSPIPRTGSTYNEQFF
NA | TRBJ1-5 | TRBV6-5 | CASSTTGYDQPQHF
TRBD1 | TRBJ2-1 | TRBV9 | CASSVQVRTGTGDNEQFF
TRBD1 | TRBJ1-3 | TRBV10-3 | CAIRDRGILSGNTIYF
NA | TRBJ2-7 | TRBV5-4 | CASSLDRDLYEQYF
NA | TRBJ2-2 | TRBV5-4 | CASSQRGLQDTGELFF
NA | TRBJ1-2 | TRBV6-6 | CASRSHSTGKLYGYTF
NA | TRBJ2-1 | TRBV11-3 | CASSLLQGNEQFF
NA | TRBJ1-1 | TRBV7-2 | CASSRGVMNTEAFF
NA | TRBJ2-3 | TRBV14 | CASSQGLFGLRTDTQYF
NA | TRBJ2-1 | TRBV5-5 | CASSSRQDYNEQFF
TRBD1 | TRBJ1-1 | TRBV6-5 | CASSQGGLNTEAFF
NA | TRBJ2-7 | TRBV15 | CATSGPNYEQYF
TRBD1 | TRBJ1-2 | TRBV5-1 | CASSLTGQGDSSYGYTF
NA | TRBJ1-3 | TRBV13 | CASSLVGGVSGNTIYF
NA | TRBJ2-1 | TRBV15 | CATSRDLDNEQFF
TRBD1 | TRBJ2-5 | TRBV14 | CASSLTTGVETQYF
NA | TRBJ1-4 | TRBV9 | CASSVAGGKGEKLFF
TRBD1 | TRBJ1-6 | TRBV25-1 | CASSKQGALYNSPLHF
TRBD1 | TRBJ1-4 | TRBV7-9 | CASSLEGTGLEKLFF
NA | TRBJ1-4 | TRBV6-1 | CASWSSDEKLFF
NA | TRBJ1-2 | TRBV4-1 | CASSQETVLPGYTF
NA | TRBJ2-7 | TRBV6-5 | CASSNGREQYF
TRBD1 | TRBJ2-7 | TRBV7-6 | CASSPGTASSYEQYF
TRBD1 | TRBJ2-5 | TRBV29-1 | CSVVGFEGAWVETQYF
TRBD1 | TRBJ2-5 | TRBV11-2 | CASSLLGTGLETQYF
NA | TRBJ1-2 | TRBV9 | CASSVRTEDSREGNYGYTF